This TCR beta chain was sequenced during a study of blood T cell repertoires in COVID-19. In the original workflow: Amplifying reference gene primers gave estimates of nucleated cell counts. Repertoires were generated with immunoSEQ multiplex PCR, while TCRdb's copy carries only in-frame clones and drops some. V and J calls and clone size are copied from that table; D and trimming were computed from the DNA. The profile covers some 250,000 clones, with nearly 90% appearing a single time and about 4% taken by the ten largest. V was trimmed by 3 bases and J by 15 bases, leaving 18 bases between them. From germline, CDR1 is SEHNR and CDR2 FQNEAQ (reference sequence). There are 13 residues in the CDR3.

This sequence joins TRBV7-9 and TRBJ2-1, with TRBD2 as a possible D gene (7 bases). The source material was PBMCs or T cells enriched from blood (not recorded which). The source of this sequence is a woman aged 25 to 39 with acute COVID-19. The CDR3 DNA sequence: TGTGCCAGCAGCTTGGAGGGGGGGCGGATGGCGTTCTTC. Its protein is CASSLEGGRMAFF.